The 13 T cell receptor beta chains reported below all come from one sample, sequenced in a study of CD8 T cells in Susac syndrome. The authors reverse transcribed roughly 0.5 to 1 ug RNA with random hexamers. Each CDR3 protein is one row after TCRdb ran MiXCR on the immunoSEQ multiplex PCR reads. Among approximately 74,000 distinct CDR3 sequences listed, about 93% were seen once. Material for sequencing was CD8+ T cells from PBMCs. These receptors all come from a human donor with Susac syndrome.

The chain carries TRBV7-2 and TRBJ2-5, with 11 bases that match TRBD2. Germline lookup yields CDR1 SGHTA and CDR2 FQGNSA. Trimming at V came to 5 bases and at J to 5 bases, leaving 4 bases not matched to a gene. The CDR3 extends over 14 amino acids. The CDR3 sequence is CASSTSGSLETQYF. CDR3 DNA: TGTGCCAGCAGCACTAGCGGGAGCTTGGAGACCCAGTACTTC.

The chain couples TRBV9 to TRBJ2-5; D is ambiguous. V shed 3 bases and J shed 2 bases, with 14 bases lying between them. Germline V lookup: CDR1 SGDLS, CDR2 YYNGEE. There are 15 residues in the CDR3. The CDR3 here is CASSEGSQYQETQYF. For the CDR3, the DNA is TGTGCCAGCAGCGAGGGTAGCCAGTATCAAGAGACCCAGTACTTC. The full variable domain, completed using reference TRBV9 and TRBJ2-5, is DSGVTQTPKHLITATGQRVTLRCSPRSGDLSVYWYQQSLDQGLQFLIQYYNGEERAKGNILERFSAQQFPDLHSELNLSSLELGDSALYFCASSEGSQYQETQYFGPGTRLLVL.

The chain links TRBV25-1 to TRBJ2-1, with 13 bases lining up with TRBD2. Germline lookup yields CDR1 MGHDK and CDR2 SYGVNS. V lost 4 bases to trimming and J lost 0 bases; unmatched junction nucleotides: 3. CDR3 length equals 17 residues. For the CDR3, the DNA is TGTGCCAGCAGTGCCGGACTAGCGGGAGTCTCCTACAATGAGCAGTTCTTC. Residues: CASSAGLAGVSYNEQFF. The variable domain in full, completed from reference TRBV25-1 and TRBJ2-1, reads EADIYQTPRYLVIGTGKKITLECSQTMGHDKMYWYQQDPGMELHLIHYSYGVNSTEKGDLSSESTVSRIRTEHFPLTLESARPSHTSQYLCASSAGLAGVSYNEQFFGPGTRLTVL.

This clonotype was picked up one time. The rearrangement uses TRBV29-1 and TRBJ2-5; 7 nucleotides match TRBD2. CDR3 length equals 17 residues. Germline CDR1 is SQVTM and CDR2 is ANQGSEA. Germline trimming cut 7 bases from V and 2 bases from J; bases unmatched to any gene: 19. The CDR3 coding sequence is TGCAGCGCATTGTCCCTCCGAACTAGCGCGGGACAAGAGACCCAGTACTTC. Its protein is CSALSLRTSAGQETQYF.

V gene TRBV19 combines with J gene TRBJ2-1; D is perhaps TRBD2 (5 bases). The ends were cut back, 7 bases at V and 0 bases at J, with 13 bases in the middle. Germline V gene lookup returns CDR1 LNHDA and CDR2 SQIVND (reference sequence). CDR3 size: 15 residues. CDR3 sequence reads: CASKQWGDSYNEQFF. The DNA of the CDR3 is TGTGCCAGTAAGCAGTGGGGAGACTCCTACAATGAGCAGTTCTTC.

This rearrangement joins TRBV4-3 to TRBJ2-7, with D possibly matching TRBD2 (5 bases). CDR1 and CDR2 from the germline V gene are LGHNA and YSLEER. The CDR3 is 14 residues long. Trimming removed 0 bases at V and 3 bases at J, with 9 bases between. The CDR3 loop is CASSQDAGNYEQYF. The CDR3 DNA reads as TGCGCCAGCAGCCAAGATGCGGGTAACTACGAGCAGTACTTC.

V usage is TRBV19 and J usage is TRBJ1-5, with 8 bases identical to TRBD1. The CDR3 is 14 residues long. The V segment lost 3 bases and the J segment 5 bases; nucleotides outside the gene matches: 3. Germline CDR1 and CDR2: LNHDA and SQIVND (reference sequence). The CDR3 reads CASSIDRGYQPQHF. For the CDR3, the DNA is TGTGCCAGTAGTATCGACAGGGGATATCAGCCCCAGCATTTT.

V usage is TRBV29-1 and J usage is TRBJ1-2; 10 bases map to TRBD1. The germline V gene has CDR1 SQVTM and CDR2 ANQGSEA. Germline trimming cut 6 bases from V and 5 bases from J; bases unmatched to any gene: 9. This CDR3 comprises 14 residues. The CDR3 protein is CSVPRDRGKYGYTF. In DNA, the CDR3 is TGCAGCGTACCCAGGGACAGGGGCAAATATGGCTACACCTTC.

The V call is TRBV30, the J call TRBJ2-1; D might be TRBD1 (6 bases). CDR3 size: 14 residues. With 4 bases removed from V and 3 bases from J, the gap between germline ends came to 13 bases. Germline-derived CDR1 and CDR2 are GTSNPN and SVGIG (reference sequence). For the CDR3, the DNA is TGTGCCTGGACTCCGGGACACCTCTACAATGAGCAGTTCTTC. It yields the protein CAWTPGHLYNEQFF.

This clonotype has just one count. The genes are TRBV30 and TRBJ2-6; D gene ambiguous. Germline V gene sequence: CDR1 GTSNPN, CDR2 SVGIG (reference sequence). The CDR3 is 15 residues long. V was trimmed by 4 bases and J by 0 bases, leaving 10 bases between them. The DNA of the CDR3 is TGTGCCTGGACCCCCTTCCCCTCTGGGGCCAACGTCCTGACTTTC. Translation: CAWTPFPSGANVLTF.

CDR3 in amino acids: CASSSMELEQPQHF. The DNA for the CDR3 is TGTGCCAGCAGCTCCATGGAATTAGAGCAGCCCCAGCATTTT. The chain links TRBV28 to TRBJ1-5, with D uncertain. V lost 6 bases, J lost 7 bases, and 16 bases lay in between. The CDR3 runs 14 residues. Germline V lookup: CDR1 MDHEN, CDR2 SYDVKM.

The CDR3 DNA reads TGCAGCGTTGAAGACCCCCGGGCGGGACTGTACACAGATACGCAGTATTTT. This translates into CSVEDPRAGLYTDTQYF. This sequence joins TRBV29-1 and TRBJ2-3, with D possibly matching TRBD2 (6 bases). Germline V gene lookup returns CDR1 SQVTM and CDR2 ANQGSEA. With 0 bases removed from V and 2 bases from J, the gap between germline ends came to 18 bases. This CDR3 region has 17 residues.

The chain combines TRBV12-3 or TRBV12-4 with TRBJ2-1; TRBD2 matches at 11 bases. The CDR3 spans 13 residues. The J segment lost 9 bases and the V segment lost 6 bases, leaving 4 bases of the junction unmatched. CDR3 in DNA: TGTGCCAGCAGACTAGCGGGGGATCTTGAGCAGTTCTTC. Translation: CASRLAGDLEQFF.